This TCR beta chain was obtained from a study of T cells in tumors after PD-1 blockade (dated 2019 in TCRdb). Turning to the overall study: Patients were excluded if they had prior checkpoint blockade, use of systemic immunosuppressants, or recent radiotherapy or other anti-cancer therapy within 4 weeks. Patients received pembrolizumab 200 mg every 3 weeks or cemiplimab 350 mg every 2 weeks. A subset of patients also received ongoing daily vismodegib 150 mg during anti-PD-1 treatment. Peripheral blood samples averaged approximately 100,000 TCR templates (range roughly 24,000-280,000) and 35,000 to 40,000 unique clonotypes. To compare clonotypes in blood versus tumor, bulk TCR sequencing was run on under eleven peripheral blood samples drawn from about five patients. RECIST version 1.1 was used to assess clinical response. Paired single-cell RNA and TCR sequencing was done in the study on site-matched tumors from patients with BCC or SCC, both before and after anti-PD-1 therapy. Paper-wide results and their limitations: The source of novel T cell clones was not identified, and lymphoid organs or rare unexpanded clones within the tumor or the tumor periphery could be included among the possible sources. Around 45% of tumor TCR clonotypes were detected in blood, and some novel exhausted tumor clones were observed in pre-treatment blood, which was taken as suggesting peripheral recruitment.

V trim: 2 bases; J trim: 8 bases; unmatched bases: 4. The CDR3 spans 15 residues, from the cysteine through the phenylalanine. Only CDR3 DNA remains: 45 bases, in frame from the first base. The germline V gene (reference sequence) yields SEHNR for CDR1 and FQNEAQ for CDR2. Read against the paper, the sample's time point label means: before anti-PD-1 therapy. Genomic DNA extracted from tumor biopsies or peripheral blood was used for bulk TCRbeta sequencing, with input ranging from about 550 ng to 6,004 ng. Histologically proven advanced or metastatic basal or squamous cell carcinoma was present in all patients, all of whom were poor candidates for surgical resection. Of the approximately eleven patients in the basal cell carcinoma cohort, about eight underwent bulk tumor TCR sequencing. Concerning this clone itself: Its specific antigen is unknown. Per-nucleotide qualities are absent, and no much larger clonotype sits a single base away.

The immunoSEQ platform was used to carry out deep TCRbeta sequencing. The published analysis was carried out like this. For further analysis, only productive rearrangements were exported out of the immunoSEQ Analyzer. T cell phenotypes were assigned to bulk TCRbeta clonotypes by matching the clonotypes to single-cell RNA+TCR-seq clones with the same TCRbeta sequence. Tumor enrichment of a clone was calculated by dividing the clone's tumor frequency by the clone's PBMC frequency, both taken from bulk TCR sequencing. GLIPH was used to group TCRs into specificity groups, clusters of distinct TCRs likely recognizing common antigens via shared CDR3 motifs. Drawn from immuneACCESS, this table holds only the in-frame rearrangements with V and J called that TCRdb kept. Clones are partly lost; checked studies trace under half to an unresolved V gene and leave the rest unexplained. V, J and clone size derive from that table, while D and trimming were established from the DNA sequence. Across this sample there are roughly 60,000 clones, with about four fifths seen only once. 13% of the sample is in the top ten clones.

This specimen was PBMCs, taken before anti-PD-1 treatment. The V gene is TRBV7-9 and the J gene is TRBJ1-6, with 9 bases aligning to TRBD1. The clonotype was recovered from a human donor with basal cell carcinoma. The CDR3 is CASSLWGQGHSPLHF. The sequenced DNA: TGTGCCAGCAGCTTATGGGGACAGGGACATTCACCCCTCCACTTT. The CDR3 plus the reference TRBV7-9 and TRBJ1-6 genes for the other parts give the full variable domain: DTGVSQNPRHKITKRGQNVTFRCDPISEHNRLYWYRQTLGQGPEFLTYFQNEAQLEKSRLLSDRFSAERPKGSFSTLEIQRTEQGDSAMYLCASSLWGQGHSPLHFGNGTRLTVT.